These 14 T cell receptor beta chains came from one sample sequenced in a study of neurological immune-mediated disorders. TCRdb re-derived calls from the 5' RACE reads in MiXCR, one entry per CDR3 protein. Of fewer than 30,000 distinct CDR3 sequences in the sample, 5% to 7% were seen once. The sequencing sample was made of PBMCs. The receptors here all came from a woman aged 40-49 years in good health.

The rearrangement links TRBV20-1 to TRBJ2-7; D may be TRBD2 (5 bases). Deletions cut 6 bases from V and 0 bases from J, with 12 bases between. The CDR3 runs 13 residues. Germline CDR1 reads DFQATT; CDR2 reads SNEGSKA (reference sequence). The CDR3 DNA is TGCAGTGCCCGGGCTAGCAGCTCCTACGAGCAGTACTTC. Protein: CSARASSSYEQYF.

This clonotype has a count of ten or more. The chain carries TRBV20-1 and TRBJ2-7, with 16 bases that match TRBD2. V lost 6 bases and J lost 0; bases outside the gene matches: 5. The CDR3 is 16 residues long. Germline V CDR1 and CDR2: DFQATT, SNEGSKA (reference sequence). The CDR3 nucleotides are TGCAGTGCCCGGGGACTAGCGGGAGGGCCCTCCTACGAGCAGTACTTC. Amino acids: CSARGLAGGPSYEQYF.

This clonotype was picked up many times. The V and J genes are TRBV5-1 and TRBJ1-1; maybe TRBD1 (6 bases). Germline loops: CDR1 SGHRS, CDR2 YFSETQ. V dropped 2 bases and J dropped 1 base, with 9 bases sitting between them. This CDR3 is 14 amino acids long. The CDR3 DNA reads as TGCGCCAGCAGCTTAGGACAGAGGAACACTGAAGCTTTCTTT. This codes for CASSLGQRNTEAFF. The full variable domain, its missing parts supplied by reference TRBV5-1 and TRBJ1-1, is KAGVTQTPRYLIKTRGQQVTLSCSPISGHRSVSWYQQTPGQGLQFLFEYFSETQRNKGNFPGRFSGRQFSNSRSEMNVSTLELGDSALYLCASSLGQRNTEAFFGQGTRLTVV.

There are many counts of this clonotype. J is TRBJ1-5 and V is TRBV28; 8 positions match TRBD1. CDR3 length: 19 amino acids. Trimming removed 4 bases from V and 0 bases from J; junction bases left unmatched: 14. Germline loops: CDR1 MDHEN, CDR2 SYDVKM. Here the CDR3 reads CASSSLSGQERYSNQPQHF. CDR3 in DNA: TGTGCCAGCAGTTCTTTATCGGGACAGGAGAGATATAGCAATCAGCCCCAGCATTTT.

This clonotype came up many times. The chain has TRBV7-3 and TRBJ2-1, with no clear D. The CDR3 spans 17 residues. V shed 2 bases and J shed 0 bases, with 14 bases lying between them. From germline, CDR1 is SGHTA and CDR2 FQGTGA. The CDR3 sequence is CASSLGPPISSYNEQFF. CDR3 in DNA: TGTGCCAGCAGCTTAGGTCCCCCGATCAGCTCCTACAATGAGCAGTTCTTC.

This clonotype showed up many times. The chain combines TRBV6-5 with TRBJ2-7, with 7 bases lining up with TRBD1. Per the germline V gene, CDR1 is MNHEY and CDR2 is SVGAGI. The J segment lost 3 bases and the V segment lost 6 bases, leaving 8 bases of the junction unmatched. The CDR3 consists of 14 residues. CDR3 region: CASRTSSGGYEQYF. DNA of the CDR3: TGTGCCAGCAGAACAAGCTCAGGGGGCTACGAGCAGTACTTC.

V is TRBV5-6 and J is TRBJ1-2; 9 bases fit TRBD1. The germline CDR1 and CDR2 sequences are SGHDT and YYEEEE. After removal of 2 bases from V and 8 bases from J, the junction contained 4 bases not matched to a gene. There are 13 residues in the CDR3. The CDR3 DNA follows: TGTGCCAGCAGCTTACAGGGGGCAGGAGGCTACACCTTC. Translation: CASSLQGAGGYTF.

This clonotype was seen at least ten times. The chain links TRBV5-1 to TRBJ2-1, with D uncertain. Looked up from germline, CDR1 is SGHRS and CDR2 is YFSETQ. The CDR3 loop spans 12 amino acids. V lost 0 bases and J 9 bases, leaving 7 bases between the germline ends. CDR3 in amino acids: CASSLARLEQFF. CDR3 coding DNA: TGCGCCAGCAGCTTGGCCCGGCTTGAGCAGTTCTTC.

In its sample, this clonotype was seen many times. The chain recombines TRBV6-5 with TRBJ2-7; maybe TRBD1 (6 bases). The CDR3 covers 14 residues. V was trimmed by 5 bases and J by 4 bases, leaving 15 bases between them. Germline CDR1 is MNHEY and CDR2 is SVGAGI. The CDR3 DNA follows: TGTGCCAGCAGTCCCTGGGGGCAGGGATACGAGCAGTACTTC. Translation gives CASSPWGQGYEQYF.

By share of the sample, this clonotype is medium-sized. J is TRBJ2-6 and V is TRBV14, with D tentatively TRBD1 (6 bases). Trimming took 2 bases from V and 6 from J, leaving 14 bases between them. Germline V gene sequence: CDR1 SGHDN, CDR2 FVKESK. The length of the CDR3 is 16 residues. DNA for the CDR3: TGTGCCAGCAGCCAATACGGACAGATCCTGGCCAACGTCCTGACTTTC. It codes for CASSQYGQILANVLTF.

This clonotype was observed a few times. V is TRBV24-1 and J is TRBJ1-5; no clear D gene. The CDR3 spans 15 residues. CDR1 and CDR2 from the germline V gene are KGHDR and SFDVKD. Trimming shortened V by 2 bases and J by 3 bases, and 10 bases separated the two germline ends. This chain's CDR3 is CATSDSKGLNQPQHF. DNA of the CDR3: TGTGCCACCAGTGATTCCAAAGGCCTCAATCAGCCCCAGCATTTT.

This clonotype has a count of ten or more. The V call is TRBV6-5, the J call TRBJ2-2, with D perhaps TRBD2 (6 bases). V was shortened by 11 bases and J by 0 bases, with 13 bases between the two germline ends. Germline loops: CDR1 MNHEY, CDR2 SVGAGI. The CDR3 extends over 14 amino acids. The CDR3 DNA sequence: TGTGCCGGGAGGAGGACTCCGAACACCGGGGAGCTGTTTTTT. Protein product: CAGRRTPNTGELFF.

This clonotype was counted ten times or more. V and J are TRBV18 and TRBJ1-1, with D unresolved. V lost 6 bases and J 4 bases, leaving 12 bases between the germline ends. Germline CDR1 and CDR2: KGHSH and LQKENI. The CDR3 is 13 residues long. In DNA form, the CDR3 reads TGTGCCAGCTCGAAGGAGACAACCACTGAAGCTTTCTTT. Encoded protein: CASSKETTTEAFF.

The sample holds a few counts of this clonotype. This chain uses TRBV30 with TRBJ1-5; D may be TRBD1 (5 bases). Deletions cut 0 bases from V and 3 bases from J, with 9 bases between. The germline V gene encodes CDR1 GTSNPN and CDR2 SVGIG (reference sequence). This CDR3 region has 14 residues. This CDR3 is CAWSVPGPNQPQHF. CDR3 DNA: TGTGCCTGGAGTGTACCGGGGCCCAATCAGCCCCAGCATTTT.